Listed below are T cell receptor beta chains from one sample, sequenced in a study of T-cell reconstitution after alpha-beta-depleted transplantation in children. TCRdb passed the PCR reads through MiXCR, listing each CDR3 protein once. This sample has fewer than 550,000 distinct CDR3 sequences, with roughly a tenth found just once. The source was PBMCs from the stem cell graft donor, collected from the stem cell graft. The receptors were sampled from a human donor who donated a stem cell graft to a child with acute myeloid leukemia. Each CDR3 is given with its conserved first and last residue. A D gene is named only where the DNA matches it firmly. Clone size is stated in some rows and not others, as once, few, many or a class when expanded.

v_call	j_call	clone_size	d_call	cdr3_nt	cdr3_aa
TRBV20-1	TRBJ1-1	many	TRBD1	TGCAGTGCGTCCCGGACAGGCACTGAAGCTTTCTTT	CSASRTGTEAFF
TRBV9	TRBJ1-3	.	.	TGTGCCAGCAGCGTAGCAGGGAAAGACACCATATATTTT	CASSVAGKDTIYF
TRBV5-1	TRBJ2-1	many	.	TGCGCCAGCAGTTCGGATGTCTCCCCCCATGAGCAGTTCTTC	CASSSDVSPHEQFF
TRBV5-1	TRBJ2-2	few	.	TGCGCCAGCAGACAGGAGGTAGTCGGGGAGCTGTTTTTT	CASRQEVVGELFF
TRBV18	TRBJ1-5	few	.	TGTGCCAGCTCACGGGGGGAAGATCAGCCCCAGCATTTT	CASSRGEDQPQHF
TRBV7-2	TRBJ1-4	.	TRBD1	TGTGCCAGCAGCCCACTTGGGACAGGGTTGGAAAAACTGTTTTTT	CASSPLGTGLEKLFF
TRBV20-1	TRBJ2-7	few	.	TGCAGTGCTAGGAGAGTCTCCTCCTACGAGCAGTACTTC	CSARRVSSYEQYF
TRBV20-1	TRBJ2-7	.	.	TGCAGTGCTAGAGATCCGGGTAGGACCCCCTACGAGCAGTACTTC	CSARDPGRTPYEQYF
TRBV20-1	TRBJ2-7	few	TRBD2	TGCAGTGCTCCCTGGGAGGGAGGGCCATTCTACGAGCAGTACTTC	CSAPWEGGPFYEQYF
TRBV15	TRBJ2-1	many	.	TGTGCCACCAGCAGAGACAGGTTGCGTCCTCAAGATGAGCAGTTCTTC	CATSRDRLRPQDEQFF
TRBV10-3	TRBJ2-5	few	.	TGTGCCTCTCAAAATCAAGAGACCCAGTACTTC	CASQNQETQYF
TRBV7-6	TRBJ2-3	.	.	TGTGCCAGCAGCTTAGGTTCCCCGGGGAGCACAGATACGCAGTATTTT	CASSLGSPGSTDTQYF
TRBV25-1	TRBJ2-2	many	.	TGTGCCAGCAGTGAAGGATCGGGAGAGGTCGGGGAGCTGTTTTTT	CASSEGSGEVGELFF
TRBV7-9	TRBJ2-7	.	.	TGTGCCAGCAGCTCAACAGGGATCGAGCAGTACTTC	CASSSTGIEQYF
TRBV6-1	TRBJ2-1	many	.	TGTGCCAGCAGACCCGGTCCTCTGCCCCACAATGAGCAGTTCTTC	CASRPGPLPHNEQFF
TRBV11-2	TRBJ2-7	.	.	TGTGCCAGCAGCAACCCAACCTCCACACGATACTCCCCCTACGAGCAGTACTTC	CASSNPTSTRYSPYEQYF
TRBV29-1	TRBJ1-1	.	.	TGCAGCGTTGCCCGGGACACCGTGAACACTGAAGCTTTCTTT	CSVARDTVNTEAFF
TRBV20-1	TRBJ1-5	.	TRBD1	TGCAGTGCTCGGGACAGGGGGCCATACCAGCCCCAGCATTTT	CSARDRGPYQPQHF
TRBV29-1	TRBJ2-1	.	.	TGCAGCGTCGTGCATTATGAGCAGTTCTTC	CSVVHYEQFF
TRBV30	TRBJ2-1	few	TRBD2	TGTGCCTGGAGTAGCGGGAGGACGAATGAGCAGTTCTTC	CAWSSGRTNEQFF
TRBV7-2	TRBJ2-1	.	TRBD2	TGTGCCAGCAGCTCCCCGGGACTAGCGGGACCCTACAATGAGCAGTTCTTC	CASSSPGLAGPYNEQFF
TRBV5-1	TRBJ2-3	many	TRBD1	TGCGCCAGCAGCCGCGGACAGGTTGAAGATACGCAGTATTTT	CASSRGQVEDTQYF
TRBV20-1	TRBJ2-6	few	TRBD1	TGCAGTGCCGGGGACAGGGGACTTTCTGGGGCCAACGTCCTGACTTTC	CSAGDRGLSGANVLTF
TRBV7-9	TRBJ1-1	few	.	TGTGCCAGCAGCTCCCAACAGGACAGACGGGTGGGTACTGAAGCTTTCTTT	CASSSQQDRRVGTEAFF
TRBV4-2	TRBJ1-5	.	TRBD1	TGTGCCAGCAGCCAAGAGGGAGGGGGCGGTCAGCCCCAGCATTTT	CASSQEGGGGQPQHF